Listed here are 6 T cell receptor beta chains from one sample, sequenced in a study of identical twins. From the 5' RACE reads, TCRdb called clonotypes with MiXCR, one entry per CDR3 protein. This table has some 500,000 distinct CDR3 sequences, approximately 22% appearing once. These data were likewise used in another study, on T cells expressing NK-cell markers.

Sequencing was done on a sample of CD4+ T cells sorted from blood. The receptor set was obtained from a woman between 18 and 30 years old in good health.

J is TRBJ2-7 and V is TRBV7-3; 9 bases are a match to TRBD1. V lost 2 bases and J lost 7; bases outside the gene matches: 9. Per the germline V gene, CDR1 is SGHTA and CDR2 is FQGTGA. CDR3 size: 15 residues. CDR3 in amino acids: CASSLSGTGYSEQYF. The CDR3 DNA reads TGTGCCAGCAGCTTATCCGGGACAGGGTACAGTGAGCAGTACTTC.

The CDR3 protein is CASSNQENTEAFF. CDR3 in DNA: TGTGCCAGCAGCAATCAGGAGAACACTGAAGCTTTCTTT. The chain has TRBV7-2 and TRBJ1-1, with D unresolved. Germline CDR1 and CDR2: SGHTA and FQGNSA. The CDR3 is 13 amino acids. Deletions cut 5 bases from V and 1 base from J, with 8 bases between.

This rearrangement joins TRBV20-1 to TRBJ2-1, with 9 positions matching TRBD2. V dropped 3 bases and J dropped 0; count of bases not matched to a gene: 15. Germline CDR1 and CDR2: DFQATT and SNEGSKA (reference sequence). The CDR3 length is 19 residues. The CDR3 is CSARGFQLAGESSYNEQFF. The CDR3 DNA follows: TGCAGTGCTAGGGGATTTCAACTAGCGGGCGAGAGCTCCTACAATGAGCAGTTCTTC.

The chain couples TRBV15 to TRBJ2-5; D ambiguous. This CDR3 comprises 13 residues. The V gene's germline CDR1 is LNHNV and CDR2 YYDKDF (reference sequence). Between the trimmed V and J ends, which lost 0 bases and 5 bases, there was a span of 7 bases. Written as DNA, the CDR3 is TGTGCCACCAGCAGAGACCAGGAGGAGACCCAGTACTTC. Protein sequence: CATSRDQEETQYF.

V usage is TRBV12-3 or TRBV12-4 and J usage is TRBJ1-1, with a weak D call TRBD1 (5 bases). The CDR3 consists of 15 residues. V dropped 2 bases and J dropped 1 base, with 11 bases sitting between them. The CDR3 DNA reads TGTGCCAGCAGTTTACAGGGATTTGGGAACACTGAAGCTTTCTTT. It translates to CASSLQGFGNTEAFF.

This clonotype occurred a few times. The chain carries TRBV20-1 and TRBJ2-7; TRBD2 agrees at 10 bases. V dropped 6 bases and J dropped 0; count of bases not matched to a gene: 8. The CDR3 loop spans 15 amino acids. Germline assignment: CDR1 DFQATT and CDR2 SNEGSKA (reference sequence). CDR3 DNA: TGCAGTGCCCAGACTAGCGGGTGGAGCTCCTACGAGCAGTACTTC. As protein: CSAQTSGWSSYEQYF.